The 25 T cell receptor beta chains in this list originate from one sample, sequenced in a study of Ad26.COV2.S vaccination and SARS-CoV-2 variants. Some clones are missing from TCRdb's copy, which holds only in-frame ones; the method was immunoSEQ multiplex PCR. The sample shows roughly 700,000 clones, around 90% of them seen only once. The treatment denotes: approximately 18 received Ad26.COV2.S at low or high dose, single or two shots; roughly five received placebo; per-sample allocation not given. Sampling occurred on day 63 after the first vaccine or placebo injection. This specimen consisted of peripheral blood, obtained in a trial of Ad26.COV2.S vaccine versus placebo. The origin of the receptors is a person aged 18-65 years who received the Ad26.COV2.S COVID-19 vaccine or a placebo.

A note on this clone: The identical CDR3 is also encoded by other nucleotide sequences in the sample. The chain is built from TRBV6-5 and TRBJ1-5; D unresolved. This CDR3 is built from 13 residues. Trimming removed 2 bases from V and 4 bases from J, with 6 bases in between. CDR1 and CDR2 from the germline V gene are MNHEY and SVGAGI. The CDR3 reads CASSYAENQPQHF. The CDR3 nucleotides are TGTGCCAGCAGTTACGCGGAGAATCAGCCCCAGCATTTT.

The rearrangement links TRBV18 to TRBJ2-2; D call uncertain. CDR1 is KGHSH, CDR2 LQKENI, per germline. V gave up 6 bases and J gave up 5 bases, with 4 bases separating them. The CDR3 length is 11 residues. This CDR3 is CASSETGELFF. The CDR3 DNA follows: TGTGCCAGCTCCGAAACCGGGGAGCTGTTTTTT. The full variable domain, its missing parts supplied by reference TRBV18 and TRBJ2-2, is NAGVMQNPRHLVRRRGQEARLRCSPMKGHSHVYWYRQLPEEGLKFMVYLQKENIIDESGMPKERFSAEFPKEGPSILRIQQVVRGDSAAYFCASSETGELFFGEGSRLTVL.

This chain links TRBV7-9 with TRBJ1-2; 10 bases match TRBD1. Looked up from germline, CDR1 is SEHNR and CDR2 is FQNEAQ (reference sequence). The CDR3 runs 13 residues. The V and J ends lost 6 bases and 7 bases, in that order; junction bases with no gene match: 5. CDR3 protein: CASRLGDRGGYTF. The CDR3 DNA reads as TGTGCCAGCAGACTCGGGGACAGGGGTGGCTACACCTTC.

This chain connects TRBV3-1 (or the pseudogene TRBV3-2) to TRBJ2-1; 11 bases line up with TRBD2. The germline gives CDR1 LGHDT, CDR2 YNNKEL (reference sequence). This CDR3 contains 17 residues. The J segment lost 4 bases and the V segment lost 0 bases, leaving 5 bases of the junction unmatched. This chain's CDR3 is CASSQDRLAGNYNEQFF. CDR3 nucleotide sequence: TGTGCCAGCAGCCAAGATCGACTAGCGGGAAATTACAATGAGCAGTTCTTC.

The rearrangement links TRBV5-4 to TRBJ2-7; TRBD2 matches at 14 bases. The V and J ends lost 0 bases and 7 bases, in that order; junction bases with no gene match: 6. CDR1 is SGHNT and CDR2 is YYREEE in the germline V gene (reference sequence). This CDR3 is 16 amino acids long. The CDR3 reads CASSLGGTSGSREQYF. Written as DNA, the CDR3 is TGTGCCAGCAGCTTGGGGGGGACTAGCGGGAGTCGGGAGCAGTACTTC.

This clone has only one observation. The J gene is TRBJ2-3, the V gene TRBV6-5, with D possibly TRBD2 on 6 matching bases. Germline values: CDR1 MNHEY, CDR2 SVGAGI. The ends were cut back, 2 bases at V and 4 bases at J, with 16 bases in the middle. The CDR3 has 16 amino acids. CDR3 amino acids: CASSYVGAGRSDTQYF. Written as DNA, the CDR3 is TGTGCCAGCAGTTACGTAGGTGCGGGGAGGTCAGATACGCAGTATTTT.

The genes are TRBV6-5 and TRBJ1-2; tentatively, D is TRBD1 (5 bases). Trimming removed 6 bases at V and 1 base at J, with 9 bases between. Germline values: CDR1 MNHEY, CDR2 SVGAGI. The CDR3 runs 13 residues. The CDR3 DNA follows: TGTGCCAGCAGGGGGGGGGTTAACTATGGCTACACCTTC. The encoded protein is CASRGGVNYGYTF.

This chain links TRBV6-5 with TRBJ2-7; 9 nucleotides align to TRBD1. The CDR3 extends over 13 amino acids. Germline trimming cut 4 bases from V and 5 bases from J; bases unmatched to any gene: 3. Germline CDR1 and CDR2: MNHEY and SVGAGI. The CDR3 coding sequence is TGTGCCAGCAGTTCCGACAGGGGGGACGAGCAGTACTTC. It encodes CASSSDRGDEQYF.

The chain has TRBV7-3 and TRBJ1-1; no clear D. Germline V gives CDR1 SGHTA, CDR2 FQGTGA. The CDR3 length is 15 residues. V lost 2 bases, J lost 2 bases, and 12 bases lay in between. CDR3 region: CASSLFPGSNTEAFF. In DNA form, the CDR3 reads TGTGCCAGCAGCTTATTCCCTGGTTCAAACACTGAAGCTTTCTTT.

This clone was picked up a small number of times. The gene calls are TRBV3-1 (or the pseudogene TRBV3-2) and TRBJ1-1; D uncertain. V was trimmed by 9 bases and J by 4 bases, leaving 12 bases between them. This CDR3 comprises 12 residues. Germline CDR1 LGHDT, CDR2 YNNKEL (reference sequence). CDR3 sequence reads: CASSNAGTEAFF. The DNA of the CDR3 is TGTGCCAGTTCTAATGCGGGCACTGAAGCTTTCTTT.

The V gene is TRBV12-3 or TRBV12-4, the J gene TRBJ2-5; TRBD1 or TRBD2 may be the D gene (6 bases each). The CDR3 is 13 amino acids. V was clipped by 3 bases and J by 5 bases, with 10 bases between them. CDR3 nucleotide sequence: TGTGCCAGCAGTTTGGGGGCGGGGGAGACCCAGTACTTC. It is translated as CASSLGAGETQYF.

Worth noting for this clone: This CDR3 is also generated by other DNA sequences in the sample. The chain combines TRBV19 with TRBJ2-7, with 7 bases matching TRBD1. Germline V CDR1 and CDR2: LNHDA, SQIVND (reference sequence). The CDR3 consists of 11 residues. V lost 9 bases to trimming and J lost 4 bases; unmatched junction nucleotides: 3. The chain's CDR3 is CASRDSYEQYF. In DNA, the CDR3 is TGTGCCAGCCGGGACAGTTACGAGCAGTACTTC.

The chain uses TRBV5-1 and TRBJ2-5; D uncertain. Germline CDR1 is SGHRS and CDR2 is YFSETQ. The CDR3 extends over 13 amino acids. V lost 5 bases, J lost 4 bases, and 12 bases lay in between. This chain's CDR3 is CASSRARGETQYF. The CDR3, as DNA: TGCGCCAGCAGTAGGGCCCGCGGAGAGACCCAGTACTTC.

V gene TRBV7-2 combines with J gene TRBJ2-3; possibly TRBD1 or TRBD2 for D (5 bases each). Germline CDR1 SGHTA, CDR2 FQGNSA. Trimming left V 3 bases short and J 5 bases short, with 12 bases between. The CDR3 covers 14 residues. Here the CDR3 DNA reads TGTGCCAGCAGCTTTTCGGGGACCATAGATACGCAGTATTTT. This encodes CASSFSGTIDTQYF.

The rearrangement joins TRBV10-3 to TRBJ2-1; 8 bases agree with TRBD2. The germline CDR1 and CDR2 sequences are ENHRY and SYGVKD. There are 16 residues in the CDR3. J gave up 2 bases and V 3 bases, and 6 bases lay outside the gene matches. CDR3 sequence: CAISEAAGGTYNEQFF. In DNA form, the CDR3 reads TGTGCCATCAGTGAAGCCGCGGGGGGCACCTACAATGAGCAGTTCTTC.

DNA for the CDR3: TGTGCCAGCAGCCTTAGCGGGAGGGCCTACGAGCAGTACTTC. This sequence encodes CASSLSGRAYEQYF. This chain connects TRBV7-9 to TRBJ2-7; 11 positions match TRBD2. The CDR3 totals 14 residues. The V gene end was trimmed by 5 bases and the J gene end by 2 bases; junction bases not matched to a gene: 2. CDR1 and CDR2 (germline): SEHNR, FQNEAQ (reference sequence).

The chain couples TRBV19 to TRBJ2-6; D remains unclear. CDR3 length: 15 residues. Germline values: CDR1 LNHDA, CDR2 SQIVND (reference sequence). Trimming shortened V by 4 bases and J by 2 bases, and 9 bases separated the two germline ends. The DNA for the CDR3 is TGTGCCAGTAGTACCCTTACAGCTGGGGCCAACGTCCTGACTTTC. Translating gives CASSTLTAGANVLTF. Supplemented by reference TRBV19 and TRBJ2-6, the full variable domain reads DGGITQSPKYLFRKEGQNVTLSCEQNLNHDAMYWYRQDPGQGLRLIYYSQIVNDFQKGDIAEGYSVSREKKESFPLTVTSAQKNPTAFYLCASSTLTAGANVLTFGAGSRLTVL.

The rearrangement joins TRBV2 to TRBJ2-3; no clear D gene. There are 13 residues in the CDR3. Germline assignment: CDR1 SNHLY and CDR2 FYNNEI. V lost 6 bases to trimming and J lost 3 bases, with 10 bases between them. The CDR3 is CASRESPTDTQYF. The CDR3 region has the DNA TGTGCCAGCAGGGAATCCCCGACAGATACGCAGTATTTT.

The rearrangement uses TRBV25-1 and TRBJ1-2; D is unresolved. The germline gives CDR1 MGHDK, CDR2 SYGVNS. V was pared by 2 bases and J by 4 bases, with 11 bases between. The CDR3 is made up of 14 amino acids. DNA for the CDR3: TGTGCCAGCAGTGAACATGACCCCGTCTATGGCTACACCTTC. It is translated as CASSEHDPVYGYTF.

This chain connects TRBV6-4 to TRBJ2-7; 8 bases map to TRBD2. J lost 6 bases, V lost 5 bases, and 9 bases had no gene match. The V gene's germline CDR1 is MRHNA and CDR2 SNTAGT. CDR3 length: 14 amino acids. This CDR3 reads CASSRLASDSEQYF. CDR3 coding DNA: TGTGCCAGCAGTCGACTAGCGAGCGATTCCGAGCAGTACTTC.

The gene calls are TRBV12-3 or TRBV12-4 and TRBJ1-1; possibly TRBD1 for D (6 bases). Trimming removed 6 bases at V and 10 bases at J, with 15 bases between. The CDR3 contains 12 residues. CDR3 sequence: CASRHRDGRAFF. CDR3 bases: TGTGCCAGCAGACACAGGGACGGTCGAGCTTTCTTT.

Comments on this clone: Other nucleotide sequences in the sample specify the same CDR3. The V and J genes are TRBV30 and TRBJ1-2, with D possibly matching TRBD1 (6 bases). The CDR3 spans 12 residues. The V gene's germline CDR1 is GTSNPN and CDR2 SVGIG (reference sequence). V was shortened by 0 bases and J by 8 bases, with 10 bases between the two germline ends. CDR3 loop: CAWSVEGGGYTF. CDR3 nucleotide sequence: TGTGCCTGGAGTGTCGAAGGGGGAGGCTACACCTTC.

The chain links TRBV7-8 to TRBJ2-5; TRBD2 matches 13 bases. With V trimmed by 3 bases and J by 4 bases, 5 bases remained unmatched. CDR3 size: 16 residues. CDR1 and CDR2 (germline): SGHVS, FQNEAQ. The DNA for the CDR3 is TGTGCCAGCAGCTTGCTACTAGCGGGGGGGCGAGAGACCCAGTACTTC. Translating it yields CASSLLLAGGRETQYF.

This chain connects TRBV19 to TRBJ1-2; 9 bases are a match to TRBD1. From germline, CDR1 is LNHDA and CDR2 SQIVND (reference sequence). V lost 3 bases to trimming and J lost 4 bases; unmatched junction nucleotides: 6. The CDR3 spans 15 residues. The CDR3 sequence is CASSIAGTGIYGYTF. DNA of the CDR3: TGTGCCAGTAGTATCGCCGGGACAGGGATCTATGGCTACACCTTC.

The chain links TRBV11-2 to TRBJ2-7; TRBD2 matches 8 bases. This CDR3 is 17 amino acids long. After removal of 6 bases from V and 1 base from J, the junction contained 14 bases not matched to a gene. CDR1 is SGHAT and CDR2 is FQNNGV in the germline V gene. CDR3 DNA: TGTGCCAGCAGTTTCGAAGGGGCGGGGGGCCTATCCTACGAGCAGTACTTC. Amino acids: CASSFEGAGGLSYEQYF.